Listed below are T cell receptor beta chains from one sample, sequenced in a study of blood T cell repertoires in COVID-19. The assay was immunoSEQ multiplex PCR, and TCRdb's table has in-frame clones only and misses some. The table shows a few hundred thousand clones, with 65% to 85% occurring only once. Sample: peripheral blood. The receptors derive from a woman in her forties or fifties with acute or convalescent COVID-19. Both conserved end residues are part of each CDR3. Each record gives: V gene, J gene, clone size, D gene, CDR3 protein, CDR3 DNA. D genes are given only for firm matches. Clone size is shown for a subset of rows, as once, few, many or a class of expanded clone.

>TRBV9|TRBJ1-4|few|.
CASSGGAATNEKLFF
TGTGCCAGCAGCGGGGGAGCTGCAACTAATGAAAAACTGTTTTTT
>TRBV27|TRBJ1-4|.|.
CASAWRPGVFEKLFF
TGTGCCAGCGCTTGGCGGCCAGGGGTCTTTGAAAAACTGTTTTTT
>TRBV11-2|TRBJ1-5|.|.
CASSLGSGGMSNQPQHF
TGTGCCAGCAGCTTAGGATCCGGGGGGATGAGCAATCAGCCCCAGCATTTT
>TRBV18|TRBJ1-5|.|TRBD1
CASSPTGGQQPQHF
TGTGCCAGCTCACCGACAGGGGGACAACAGCCCCAGCATTTT
>TRBV19|TRBJ2-1|.|.
CASSIRVSYNEQFF
TGTGCCAGTAGTATCCGCGTATCCTACAATGAGCAGTTCTTC
>TRBV3-1/TRBV3-2|TRBJ1-5|.|.
CASSQAQVNQPQHF
TGTGCCAGCAGCCAAGCCCAGGTCAATCAGCCCCAGCATTTT
>TRBV1|TRBJ2-7|.|.
CTSSKRLASTYEQYF
TGCACCAGCAGCAAACGACTAGCGAGTACCTACGAGCAGTACTTC
>TRBV3-1/TRBV3-2|TRBJ2-3|.|TRBD1
CASSGRDRGHTDTQYF
TGTGCCAGCAGCGGACGGGACAGGGGGCACACAGATACGCAGTATTTT
>TRBV2|TRBJ2-1|.|.
CASKRGPGNEQFF
TGTGCCAGCAAAAGAGGGCCGGGCAATGAGCAGTTCTTC
>TRBV2|TRBJ1-4|.|TRBD1
CASRRQGSEKLFF
TGTGCCAGCAGACGACAGGGGAGTGAAAAACTGTTTTTT
>TRBV7-2|TRBJ1-2|.|TRBD1
CASSSGGWSYGYTF
TGTGCCAGCAGCTCAGGGGGCTGGAGCTATGGCTACACCTTC
>TRBV29-1|TRBJ1-1|.|.
CSAGKQVNTEAFF
TGCAGCGCCGGAAAACAGGTAAACACTGAAGCTTTCTTT
>TRBV4-2|TRBJ1-2|.|.
CASSQDRISNYGYTF
TGTGCCAGCAGCCAAGACAGAATCTCTAACTATGGCTACACCTTC
>TRBV5-1|TRBJ2-7|.|.
CASSFEDEQYF
TGCGCCAGCAGCTTTGAGGACGAGCAGTACTTC
>TRBV10-3|TRBJ1-1|.|.
CAISGLQGNTEAFF
TGTGCCATCAGTGGATTACAGGGGAACACTGAAGCTTTCTTT
>TRBV27|TRBJ2-7|.|.
CASSPRWTVRNYEQYF
TGTGCCAGCAGTCCCAGGTGGACAGTAAGGAACTACGAGCAGTACTTC
>TRBV7-9|TRBJ2-6|.|TRBD1
CASSLADREHNVLTF
TGTGCCAGCAGCTTAGCGGACAGGGAACACAACGTCCTGACTTTC
>TRBV3-1/TRBV3-2|TRBJ1-2|.|.
CASSRGAGNNGYTF
TGTGCCAGCAGCCGCGGGGCAGGGAATAATGGCTACACCTTC
>TRBV24-1|TRBJ2-5|.|TRBD1
CATSEGTGGWGTQYF
TGTGCCACCAGCGAAGGGACAGGGGGCTGGGGGACCCAGTACTTC
>TRBV18|TRBJ2-5|.|.
CASSRGTGLGETQYF
TGTGCCAGCTCGCGAGGGACTGGCCTCGGGGAGACCCAGTACTTC
>TRBV3-1/TRBV3-2|TRBJ1-4|.|.
CASSQDLGGEKLFF
TGTGCCAGCAGCCAAGATTTGGGGGGTGAAAAACTGTTTTTT
>TRBV2|TRBJ1-2|.|TRBD1
CASSGDSNYGYTF
TGTGCCAGCAGTGGGGACAGCAACTATGGCTACACCTTC
>TRBV9|TRBJ2-3|few|TRBD2
CASSVVLSGSGDTQYF
TGTGCCAGCAGCGTAGTCCTTAGCGGGAGTGGAGATACGCAGTATTTT
>TRBV2|TRBJ1-2|.|.
CARDYRASHYGYTF
TGTGCCAGAGATTACAGGGCTTCCCACTATGGCTACACCTTC
>TRBV27|TRBJ2-2|few|.
CASFKQGRGTGELFF
TGTGCCAGCTTCAAACAGGGTAGGGGGACCGGGGAGCTGTTTTTT
>TRBV3-1/TRBV3-2|TRBJ1-5|.|TRBD1
CASSPYRGNQPQHF
TGTGCCAGCAGCCCTTACAGGGGGAATCAGCCCCAGCATTTT
>TRBV7-9|TRBJ1-3|once|.
CASSLDRGNTIYF
TGTGCCAGCAGCTTGGACAGAGGAAACACCATATATTTT
>TRBV24-1|TRBJ2-3|.|.
CATELDTQYF
TGTGCCACCGAGTTGGATACGCAGTATTTT
>TRBV2|TRBJ2-5|.|.
CASAPGLPTSPQYF
TGTGCCAGTGCTCCGGGACTCCCCACGAGTCCCCAGTACTTC
>TRBV5-8|TRBJ2-7|once|.
CASTLGGSSYEQYF
TGTGCCAGCACCCTGGGGGGAAGCTCCTACGAGCAGTACTTC
>TRBV19|TRBJ2-3|.|TRBD1
CASSILAGGASDTQYF
TGTGCCAGTAGTATTCTTGCAGGGGGCGCCTCAGATACGCAGTATTTT
>TRBV14|TRBJ2-2|.|.
CASSQVGQVLNTGELFF
TGTGCCAGCAGCCAAGTGGGGCAGGTCTTGAACACCGGGGAGCTGTTTTTT
>TRBV5-1|TRBJ1-2|.|.
CASSLGESRVKSYTF
TGCGCCAGCAGCTTGGGAGAGAGCAGGGTTAAGAGCTACACCTTC
>TRBV4-1|TRBJ1-1|.|.
CASSQEKRVWGSNTEAFF
TGCGCCAGCAGCCAAGAAAAACGCGTTTGGGGCTCTAACACTGAAGCTTTCTTT
>TRBV6-2/TRBV6-3|TRBJ2-3|.|.
CASSFEALTQYF
TGTGCCAGCAGTTTCGAGGCCCTCACGCAGTATTTT
>TRBV6-5|TRBJ2-7|once|.
CASIEQPYEQYF
TGTGCCAGCATAGAACAGCCCTACGAGCAGTACTTC
>TRBV15|TRBJ1-1|once|TRBD1
CATSRDKGQGAFF
TGTGCCACCAGCAGAGATAAGGGACAGGGAGCTTTCTTT